These 24 T cell receptor beta chains were all obtained from the same sample, sequenced in a study of sequential checkpoint blockade in melanoma (dated by TCRdb to about 2019). The library came from the immunoSEQ multiplex PCR assay. Imported from immuneACCESS, the table was reduced by TCRdb to in-frame sequences with V and J called. These copies leave out some clones; in studies compared against another copy, an unresolved V gene accounts for under half, and the cause of the remainder is not known. The sample table lists approximately 40,000 clones, 86% of them with a count of one. The top ten hold around 12% of the sample. In the paper's terms, the treatment or condition label means: randomized to nivolumab then ipilimumab (arm A) or the reverse (arm B). This sample comprised CD8+ T cells sorted from blood (inferred from file names), obtained from a patient given nivolumab and ipilimumab in sequence. These receptors came from a human donor with melanoma.

The chain links TRBV19 to TRBJ1-1; D possibly corresponds to TRBD1 (5 bases). The CDR3 is 15 residues long. The V gene's germline CDR1 is LNHDA and CDR2 SQIVND (reference sequence). Between the trimmed V and J ends, which lost 8 bases and 1 base, there was a span of 17 bases. CDR3 DNA sequence: TGTGCCAGTTCGACCTACGCAGGGTCGAACACTGAAGCTTTCTTT. This gives the protein CASSTYAGSNTEAFF.

The V and J genes are TRBV7-3 and TRBJ2-1, with 14 bases that match TRBD2. This CDR3 region has 13 residues. Germline V CDR1 and CDR2: SGHTA, FQGTGA. V lost 4 bases and J lost 13; bases outside the gene matches: 3. CDR3 in amino acids: CASSSGLAGAQFF. The DNA for the CDR3 is TGTGCCAGCAGCTCGGGACTAGCGGGGGCTCAGTTCTTC.

The chain combines TRBV7-2 with TRBJ2-1; 7 nucleotides align to TRBD2. This CDR3 region has 15 residues. With V trimmed by 2 bases and J by 4 bases, 5 bases remained unmatched. The germline gives CDR1 SGHTA, CDR2 FQGNSA. In DNA, the CDR3 is TGTGCCAGCAGCTTATTCGCGGGAGAGTACAATGAGCAGTTCTTC. Translated, it gives CASSLFAGEYNEQFF.

The chain joins TRBV5-8 to TRBJ1-1, with 7 positions matching TRBD1. Germline V gene sequence: CDR1 SGHTS, CDR2 YDEGEE. The CDR3 loop spans 14 amino acids. The V gene end was trimmed by 4 bases and the J gene end by 6 bases; junction bases not matched to a gene: 9. The CDR3 DNA sequence: TGTGCCAGCAGCCCCGACAGGGAGTTGGCTGAAGCTTTCTTT. Protein product: CASSPDRELAEAFF. Variable domain in full (rest from reference TRBV5-8 and TRBJ1-1): EAGVTQSPTHLIKTRGQQATLRCSPISGHTSVYWYQQALGLGLQFLLWYDEGEERNRGNFPPRFSGRQFPNYSSELNVNALELEDSALYLCASSPDRELAEAFFGQGTRLTVV.

The chain recombines TRBV13 with TRBJ2-7, with 7 bases that match TRBD2. CDR1 and CDR2 from the germline V gene are PRHDT and FYEKMQ (reference sequence). V lost 0 bases to trimming and J lost 2 bases; unmatched junction nucleotides: 7. The CDR3 runs 16 residues. The CDR3 DNA is TGTGCCAGCAGCTTAGGCCGGGGGGAGAATCCCTACGAGCAGTACGTC. Translating it yields CASSLGRGENPYEQYV.

This clone occurred once. The V gene is TRBV5-1, the J gene TRBJ1-2; possibly TRBD1 for D (6 bases). Germline V CDR1 and CDR2: SGHRS, YFSETQ. The CDR3 runs 15 residues. Trimming stripped 7 bases from V and 4 bases from J, with 20 bases between. CDR3 in amino acids: CASPRRTAPRYGYTF. The CDR3, as DNA: TGCGCCAGCCCCCGGCGGACAGCTCCCCGCTATGGCTACACCTTC.

The V gene is TRBV3-2, the J gene TRBJ2-7; the D call in the table, TRBD2, was not verified against the DNA. TRBV3-2 is tagged as a pseudogene. The CDR3 contains 9 residues. CDR3 in DNA: TGTGCCAGCAGGCGGGGTGCCACTGTC. Translated, it gives CASRRGATV.

This rearrangement joins TRBV5-1 to TRBJ2-2, with 10 bases identical to TRBD2. The CDR3 has 17 residues. Germline-derived CDR1 and CDR2 are SGHRS and YFSETQ. With 2 bases clipped from V and 3 bases from J, the junction kept 7 bases outside the gene matches. The CDR3 coding sequence is TGCGCCAGCAGCTTTGCTAGCGGGAGTTCGGACACCGGGGAGCTGTTTTTT. Amino acids: CASSFASGSSDTGELFF. The whole variable domain, remainder taken from reference TRBV5-1 and TRBJ2-2, is KAGVTQTPRYLIKTRGQQVTLSCSPISGHRSVSWYQQTPGQGLQFLFEYFSETQRNKGNFPGRFSGRQFSNSRSEMNVSTLELGDSALYLCASSFASGSSDTGELFFGEGSRLTVL.

This chain joins TRBV6-5 and TRBJ2-3; possibly TRBD2 for D (6 bases). Trimming took 4 bases from V and 2 from J, leaving 13 bases between them. CDR1 and CDR2 from the germline V gene are MNHEY and SVGAGI. This CDR3 is 15 amino acids long. The CDR3: CASSLSGTVTDTQYF. CDR3 sequence (DNA): TGTGCCAGCAGTTTATCCGGGACTGTCACAGATACGCAGTATTTT.

The CDR3 spells CASSVEGRAYNEQFF. CDR3 nucleotide sequence: TGTGCCAGCAGCGTAGAAGGGAGGGCCTACAATGAGCAGTTCTTC. The gene calls are TRBV9 and TRBJ2-1; TRBD2 matches 7 bases. Germline V CDR1 and CDR2: SGDLS, YYNGEE. V shed 0 bases, J shed 2 bases, and the junction held 2 bases outside the gene matches. The CDR3 is 15 residues long.

The chain is built from TRBV5-8 and TRBJ1-2; D might be TRBD1 (5 bases). Trimming shortened V by 3 bases and J by 5 bases, and 11 bases separated the two germline ends. Germline V gene sequence: CDR1 SGHTS, CDR2 YDEGEE. The CDR3 consists of 13 residues. The CDR3 protein is CASSWGREYGYTF. The DNA of the CDR3 is TGTGCCAGCAGCTGGGGACGGGAGTATGGCTACACCTTC.

This chain joins TRBV30 and TRBJ2-7, with 9 positions matching TRBD1. The CDR3 spans 13 residues. In germline, CDR1 is GTSNPN, CDR2 SVGIG (reference sequence). With 5 bases clipped from V and 1 base from J, the junction kept 3 bases outside the gene matches. CDR3 residues: CAWGTGTSYEQYV. CDR3 nucleotide sequence: TGTGCCTGGGGGACAGGGACATCCTACGAGCAGTACGTC.

The gene calls are TRBV28 and TRBJ1-2, with D perhaps TRBD1 (6 bases). There are 17 residues in the CDR3. Trimming left V 4 bases short and J 4 bases short, with 22 bases between. CDR1 MDHEN and CDR2 SYDVKM come from the germline V gene. The CDR3 here is CASSSFPSRQEAYGYTF. CDR3 in DNA: TGTGCCAGCAGTTCCTTCCCCAGCCGACAGGAGGCCTATGGCTACACCTTC.

The chain links TRBV29-1 to TRBJ1-1, with 7 bases that match TRBD1. Germline V gene data show CDR1 as SQVTM and CDR2 as ANQGSEA. V was clipped by 5 bases and J by 5 bases; unmatched bases: 14. CDR3 size: 15 residues. The CDR3 sequence is CSVTDPQGLWTEAFF. CDR3 DNA: TGCAGCGTTACGGATCCACAGGGGTTGTGGACTGAAGCTTTCTTT.

The rearrangement links TRBV9 to TRBJ2-5; D is unresolved. V lost 3 bases and J 1 base, leaving 4 bases between the germline ends. This CDR3 region has 12 residues. In germline, CDR1 is SGDLS, CDR2 YYNGEE. The CDR3 DNA sequence: TGTGCCAGCAGCGCGAGCCAAGAGACCCAGTACTTC. Amino acids: CASSASQETQYF. Looking up the rest from reference TRBV9 and TRBJ2-5 gives the full variable domain: DSGVTQTPKHLITATGQRVTLRCSPRSGDLSVYWYQQSLDQGLQFLIQYYNGEERAKGNILERFSAQQFPDLHSELNLSSLELGDSALYFCASSASQETQYFGPGTRLLVL.

The rearrangement links TRBV7-9 to TRBJ2-7, with TRBD2 as a possible D gene (5 bases). V gave up 1 base and J gave up 5 bases, with 9 bases separating them. This CDR3 comprises 13 residues. Germline V gene lookup returns CDR1 SEHNR and CDR2 FQNEAQ (reference sequence). The chain's CDR3 is CASSLGGGDEQYV. The CDR3 coding sequence is TGTGCCAGCAGCTTAGGAGGAGGTGACGAGCAGTACGTC.

This chain links TRBV5-6 with TRBJ1-5; D might be TRBD1 (5 bases). V was pared by 4 bases and J by 1 base, with 18 bases between. The germline V gene encodes CDR1 SGHDT and CDR2 YYEEEE. The CDR3 sequence is 17 residues long. Written as DNA, the CDR3 is TGTGCCAGCAGCCTTTGGGGTGGGGGGAGGAGCAATCAGCCCCAGCATTTT. Protein sequence: CASSLWGGGRSNQPQHF.

The chain carries TRBV7-9 and TRBJ2-7; maybe TRBD2 (6 bases). Germline V CDR1 and CDR2: SEHNR, FQNEAQ (reference sequence). The V end lost 5 bases, the J end lost 0 bases, and 23 bases lay between the germline ends. The CDR3 sequence is 18 residues long. CDR3 loop: CASSHLGPGLSSSYEQYV. CDR3 nucleotides: TGTGCCAGCAGCCATTTGGGTCCGGGACTCTCCAGCTCCTACGAGCAGTACGTC.

This clone occurred many times. The rearrangement uses TRBV19 and TRBJ1-5; a possible D gene is TRBD1 (5 bases). This CDR3 is built from 15 residues. V shed 5 bases and J shed 5 bases, with 16 bases lying between them. Germline V lookup: CDR1 LNHDA, CDR2 SQIVND (reference sequence). The CDR3 loop reads CASSSRADTDQPQHF. The CDR3 DNA sequence: TGTGCCAGTAGTTCCCGGGCGGACACTGATCAGCCCCAGCATTTT.

This clone has just a few counts. This rearrangement joins TRBV6-5 to TRBJ2-7; tentatively, D is TRBD1 (6 bases). Germline V CDR1 and CDR2: MNHEY, SVGAGI. The CDR3 loop spans 14 amino acids. V lost 4 bases and J 2 bases, leaving 12 bases between the germline ends. The CDR3: CASSWGQRAYEQYF. In nucleotides, the CDR3 is TGTGCCAGCAGTTGGGGGCAACGAGCCTACGAGCAGTACTTC.

V gene TRBV7-9 combines with J gene TRBJ2-1, with unresolved D. The CDR3 spans 16 residues. V gave up 5 bases and J gave up 6 bases, with 20 bases separating them. Germline assignment: CDR1 SEHNR and CDR2 FQNEAQ (reference sequence). The CDR3 DNA follows: TGTGCCAGCAGCCCCGGCGGAACAAACTATGGCAATGAGCAGTTCTTC. It codes for CASSPGGTNYGNEQFF.

V is TRBV2 and J is TRBJ1-1; no firm D call. Trimming took off 1 base at V and 4 bases at J, with 10 bases between the two ends. This CDR3 region has 14 residues. CDR1 and CDR2 from the germline V gene are SNHLY and FYNNEI. This chain's CDR3 is CASSEGEGPTEAFF. As DNA, the CDR3 is TGTGCCAGCAGTGAAGGGGAGGGCCCCACTGAAGCTTTCTTT.

This chain uses TRBV5-6 with TRBJ2-7; no definite D call. CDR1 is SGHDT, CDR2 YYEEEE, per germline. The CDR3 covers 13 residues. Deletions cut 7 bases from V and 0 bases from J, with 11 bases between. The CDR3, as DNA: TGTGCCAGCCAACGTGGTAGCTCCTACGAGCAGTACTTC. Its translation is CASQRGSSYEQYF. Supplemented by reference TRBV5-6 and TRBJ2-7, the full variable domain reads DAGVTQSPTHLIKTRGQQVTLRCSPKSGHDTVSWYQQALGQGPQFIFQYYEEEERQRGNFPDRFSGHQFPNYSSELNVNALLLGDSALYLCASQRGSSYEQYFGPGTRLTVT.

The chain links TRBV19 to TRBJ1-2; no clear D. The germline CDR1 and CDR2 sequences are LNHDA and SQIVND (reference sequence). CDR3 length: 15 amino acids. The V end was cut by 0 bases, the J end by 0 bases, with 8 bases between. CDR3 nucleotides: TGTGCCAGTAGTATAGATCAGCTAGCTAACTATGGCTACACCTTC. Protein sequence: CASSIDQLANYGYTF.